These 24 T cell receptor beta chains were all obtained from the same sample, sequenced in a study of OX40 agonist ivuxolimab in advanced cancers. Only in-frame clones appear in the TCRdb table, and some are missing; sequencing was by immunoSEQ multiplex PCR. This sample has 40,000 to 45,000 clones, with 75% to 90% found just once. Sequences were derived from CD4+ or CD8+ T cells sorted from blood, sampled in a trial of the OX40 agonist ivuxolimab. The source is an adult with an advanced solid tumor such as melanoma, head and neck, liver or kidney cancer.

V usage is TRBV9 and J usage is TRBJ2-3, with 10 bases matching TRBD1. CDR1 is SGDLS, CDR2 YYNGEE, per germline. The CDR3 covers 16 residues. The V and J ends lost 2 bases and 4 bases, in that order; junction bases with no gene match: 7. This CDR3 is CASSVEGQGRSDTQYF. Written as DNA, the CDR3 is TGTGCCAGCAGCGTGGAGGGACAGGGGAGATCAGATACGCAGTATTTT.

The chain recombines TRBV7-6 with TRBJ2-2; 7 bases line up with TRBD2. This CDR3 has 16 residues. Germline lookup yields CDR1 SGHVS and CDR2 FNYEAQ. The V and J ends lost 1 base and 4 bases, in that order; junction bases with no gene match: 6. The CDR3 region is CASSLVPAGRTGELFF. The CDR3 bases are TGTGCCAGCAGCTTAGTTCCAGCGGGGCGCACCGGGGAGCTGTTTTTT. Full variable domain (outside the CDR3, taken from reference TRBV7-6 and TRBJ2-2): GAGVSQSPRYKVTKRGQDVALRCDPISGHVSLYWYRQALGQGPEFLTYFNYEAQQDKSGLPNDRFSAERPEGSISTLTIQRTEQRDSAMYRCASSLVPAGRTGELFFGEGSRLTVL.

V and J are TRBV11-1 and TRBJ2-3; possible D gene TRBD1, 6 bases. This CDR3 is built from 13 residues. Germline values: CDR1 SGHAT, CDR2 FQDESV (reference sequence). V lost 5 bases and J lost 9, with 15 bases in between. The CDR3 reads CASSGNRVETQYF. The CDR3 DNA sequence: TGTGCCAGCAGCGGGAACAGGGTGGAGACGCAGTATTTT.

The chain has TRBV2 and TRBJ2-2; unclear D gene. CDR1 is SNHLY and CDR2 is FYNNEI in the germline V gene. This CDR3 is built from 14 residues. Trimming cost V 1 base and J 4 bases, with 7 bases left between them. The CDR3 reads CASSEGRSTGELFF. The CDR3 nucleotides read TGTGCCAGCAGTGAAGGACGGAGCACCGGGGAGCTGTTTTTT.

This clone was picked up a small number of times. The gene calls are TRBV5-1 and TRBJ2-2; 9 bases are shared with TRBD2. J lost 1 base, V lost 0 bases, and 4 bases had no gene match. The CDR3 has 17 residues. CDR1 is SGHRS, CDR2 YFSETQ, per germline. CDR3 nucleotide sequence: TGCGCCAGCAGCTTGGGAGGACTAGCGTGGAACACCGGGGAGCTGTTTTTT. As protein: CASSLGGLAWNTGELFF.

The chain joins TRBV7-3 to TRBJ2-5; D perhaps matches TRBD2 (6 bases). V shed 5 bases and J shed 2 bases, with 9 bases lying between them. The CDR3 sequence is 13 residues long. From germline, CDR1 is SGHTA and CDR2 FQGTGA. The CDR3 loop reads CASSRGLQETQYF. CDR3 DNA sequence: TGTGCCAGCAGCAGAGGACTACAAGAGACCCAGTACTTC.

The chain joins TRBV28 to TRBJ2-5; 8 bases are shared with TRBD1. The CDR3 loop spans 14 amino acids. V gave up 5 bases and J gave up 5 bases; unmatched junction bases: 7. Germline lookup yields CDR1 MDHEN and CDR2 SYDVKM. CDR3 DNA sequence: TGTGCCAGCAGTCAAAGGACAGGGAAGGAGACCCAGTACTTC. Translated: CASSQRTGKETQYF.

V and J are TRBV30 and TRBJ2-7, with 12 nucleotides matching TRBD2. The CDR3 runs to 14 residues. V trimming: 6 bases; J trimming: 4 bases; junction bases outside the gene matches: 7. In germline, CDR1 is GTSNPN, CDR2 SVGIG (reference sequence). CDR3 in DNA: TGTGCCTGCAGTCGCGGACTAGCGGGGTACGAGCAGTACTTC. Protein product: CACSRGLAGYEQYF.

This chain uses TRBV18 with TRBJ2-3; D is perhaps TRBD2 (6 bases). The CDR3 consists of 13 residues. V shed 4 bases and J shed 3 bases, with 8 bases lying between them. Germline assignment: CDR1 KGHSH and CDR2 LQKENI. For the CDR3, the DNA is TGTGCCAGCTCACTACGGGAGACAGATACGCAGTATTTT. Translating gives CASSLRETDTQYF. The full variable domain, its missing parts supplied by reference TRBV18 and TRBJ2-3, is NAGVMQNPRHLVRRRGQEARLRCSPMKGHSHVYWYRQLPEEGLKFMVYLQKENIIDESGMPKERFSAEFPKEGPSILRIQQVVRGDSAAYFCASSLRETDTQYFGPGTRLTVL.

The V and J genes are TRBV7-6 and TRBJ2-7; 8 bases align to TRBD1. The CDR3 has 18 residues. Per germline, CDR1 SGHVS and CDR2 FNYEAQ. Trimming took 1 base from V and 5 from J; bases not matched to a gene: 16. This CDR3 is CASSLGPGTGTGSDEQYF. The CDR3 DNA sequence: TGTGCCAGCAGCTTAGGTCCCGGGACAGGAACGGGGTCGGACGAGCAGTACTTC.

The chain is built from TRBV30 and TRBJ1-6, with a possible D match to TRBD1 (6 bases). Germline CDR1 GTSNPN, CDR2 SVGIG (reference sequence). The CDR3 loop spans 15 amino acids. V dropped 3 bases and J dropped 0 bases, with 9 bases sitting between them. This CDR3 reads CAWRGGTSYNSPLHF. The DNA of the CDR3 is TGTGCCTGGAGAGGGGGAACCTCCTATAATTCACCCCTCCACTTT. The full variable domain, in which reference TRBV30 and TRBJ1-6 provide the parts outside the CDR3, is SQTIHQWPATLVQPVGSPLSLECTVEGTSNPNLYWYRQAAGRGLQLLFYSVGIGQISSEVPQNLSASRPQDRQFILSSKKLLLSDSGFYLCAWRGGTSYNSPLHFGNGTRLTVT.

The CDR3 sequence is CSVGTGTYGYTF. The CDR3 DNA sequence: TGCAGCGTGGGGACAGGGACGTATGGCTACACCTTC. The J gene is TRBJ1-2, the V gene TRBV29-1; 9 bases are shared with TRBD1. Unmatched junction bases numbered 4, after V lost 6 bases and J lost 5 bases. CDR1 is SQVTM, CDR2 ANQGSEA, per germline. The CDR3 extends over 12 amino acids.

This rearrangement joins TRBV9 to TRBJ2-3; 8 positions agree with TRBD2. The CDR3 covers 15 residues. Losses at the gene ends were 7 bases for V and 2 bases for J; bases not matched to a gene: 9. From germline, CDR1 is SGDLS and CDR2 YYNGEE. The CDR3 is CASSPAGAPTDTQYF. The DNA of the CDR3 is TGTGCCAGCTCCCCAGCGGGGGCCCCCACAGATACGCAGTATTTT.

The chain uses TRBV7-2 and TRBJ2-7; a possible D gene is TRBD1 (6 bases). Germline V lookup: CDR1 SGHTA, CDR2 FQGNSA. The length of the CDR3 is 15 residues. V lost 5 bases to trimming and J lost 0 bases, with 14 bases between them. CDR3 region: CASSPRQDLSYEQYF. The DNA of the CDR3 is TGTGCCAGCAGCCCCCGACAGGACCTCTCCTACGAGCAGTACTTC.

This chain links TRBV30 with TRBJ1-1; D might be TRBD1 (5 bases). The V end lost 0 bases, the J end lost 13 bases, and 12 bases lay between the germline ends. Germline lookup yields CDR1 GTSNPN and CDR2 SVGIG (reference sequence). This CDR3 has 11 residues. CDR3 DNA sequence: TGTGCCTGGAGTGTCAGGGAAGACCTTTTCTTT. Its translation is CAWSVREDLFF.

This chain connects TRBV19 to TRBJ2-1; D assignment may be TRBD1 or TRBD2 (5 bases each). There are 14 residues in the CDR3. V lost 5 bases to trimming and J lost 4 bases, with 12 bases between them. In germline, CDR1 is LNHDA, CDR2 SQIVND (reference sequence). This CDR3 is CASSLRDVYNEQFF. For the CDR3, the DNA is TGTGCCAGTAGTCTCCGGGACGTATACAATGAGCAGTTCTTC.

The chain couples TRBV5-1 to TRBJ2-3; 9 positions agree with TRBD1. Germline CDR1 is SGHRS and CDR2 is YFSETQ. CDR3 size: 16 residues. V shed 5 bases, J shed 1 base, and the junction held 8 bases outside the gene matches. CDR3 coding DNA: TGCGCCAGCAGTCGGAAACGGGACAGGGGCACAGATACGCAGTATTTT. Translation: CASSRKRDRGTDTQYF.

V and J are TRBV5-5 and TRBJ2-3, with D possibly matching TRBD1 (5 bases). The CDR3 runs to 14 residues. V lost 4 bases to trimming and J lost 1 base, with 10 bases between them. Per the germline V gene, CDR1 is SGHKS and CDR2 is YYEKEE (reference sequence). The DNA of the CDR3 is TGTGCCAGCAGCCTGGAAGGGGGCACAGATACGCAGTATTTT. It codes for CASSLEGGTDTQYF.

This clone was recorded only once. The V gene is TRBV30, the J gene TRBJ1-2, with unresolved D. Germline CDR1 is GTSNPN and CDR2 is SVGIG (reference sequence). The CDR3 runs 13 residues. V was shortened by 0 bases and J by 9 bases, with 14 bases between the two germline ends. Here the CDR3 DNA reads TGTGCCTGGAGTGTAGGCCCTTCGACGCGCTACACCTTC. This encodes CAWSVGPSTRYTF.

The V call is TRBV7-9, the J call TRBJ1-3; D is perhaps TRBD1 (5 bases). V dropped 1 base and J dropped 0 bases, with 7 bases sitting between them. The CDR3 totals 15 residues. CDR1 and CDR2 from the germline V gene are SEHNR and FQNEAQ (reference sequence). CDR3 loop: CASSLEQVSGNTIYF. CDR3 bases: TGTGCCAGCAGCTTAGAACAGGTCTCTGGAAACACCATATATTTT.

V gene TRBV9 combines with J gene TRBJ1-4; 9 bases fit TRBD1. Germline CDR1 is SGDLS and CDR2 is YYNGEE. The CDR3 sequence is 14 residues long. Losses at the gene ends were 3 bases for V and 7 bases for J; bases not matched to a gene: 4. In DNA, the CDR3 is TGTGCCAGCAGCGCTTTGACAGGGGGTGAAAAACTGTTTTTT. It yields the protein CASSALTGGEKLFF.

This clone has only one observation. The chain is built from TRBV7-9 and TRBJ1-2; tentative D call: TRBD1 (5 bases). With 1 base removed from V and 8 bases from J, the gap between germline ends came to 14 bases. From germline, CDR1 is SEHNR and CDR2 FQNEAQ (reference sequence). This CDR3 is 14 amino acids long. In nucleotides, the CDR3 is TGTGCCAGCAGCTTAGGATTGGCGGGGGACGGCTACACCTTC. This sequence encodes CASSLGLAGDGYTF.

The rearrangement joins TRBV28 to TRBJ2-5; 8 positions agree with TRBD1. Germline loops: CDR1 MDHEN, CDR2 SYDVKM. The CDR3 length is 15 residues. With 2 bases clipped from V and 4 bases from J, the junction kept 6 bases outside the gene matches. The CDR3 here is CASSLPTGVAETQYF. CDR3 sequence (DNA): TGTGCCAGCAGTTTACCGACAGGGGTGGCAGAGACCCAGTACTTC.

The chain combines TRBV29-1 with TRBJ2-5; 14 positions agree with TRBD2. CDR3 length: 13 amino acids. Trimming took 5 bases from V and 10 from J; bases not matched to a gene: 6. Germline V lookup: CDR1 SQVTM, CDR2 ANQGSEA. The DNA of the CDR3 is TGCAGCGTTACCCCGACTAGCGGGAGGGACCAGTACTTC. Translated: CSVTPTSGRDQYF.